The clone carrying this T cell receptor (beta chain) has only a few counts. Its antigen is not identified. This entry belongs to a study of T cells in Graves' hyperthyroidism and ophthalmopathy. The study, taken as a whole, reports: Most thyroid clonotypes with frequency above 0.001 were detected in blood. Using 13 V-J features, a model discriminated ophthalmopathy from stable hyperthyroidism. Ophthalmopathy onset followed model prediction by a median around 6.9 months.

Uncontrolled infections, other autoimmune diseases, pregnancy or lactation led to exclusion of patients. The CDR3 extends over 15 amino acids. Between the trimmed V and J ends, which lost 0 bases and 4 bases, there was a span of 12 bases. The germline V gene encodes CDR1 WSHSY and CDR2 SAAADI. Amplified regions were TCR beta CDR3 sequences from RNA transcripts. HTBI primers drove first-round RT-PCR of the TCR CDR3. TCRdb itself ran the multiplex PCR reads through MiXCR, one entry per CDR3 protein. The profile shows 550,000 to 700,000 distinct CDR3 sequences, roughly 50% of them singletons. Specimen: peripheral blood or thyroid tissue (not recorded which). The rearrangement uses TRBV10-2 and TRBJ1-1; D gene unclear. The TCR comes from an adult woman with Graves' disease, either hyperthyroidism or ophthalmopathy (not recorded which). DNA of the CDR3: TGCGCCAGCAGTGAGTCGTTGGGGAGCGGCACTGAAGCTTTCTTT. Translating it yields CASSESLGSGTEAFF.